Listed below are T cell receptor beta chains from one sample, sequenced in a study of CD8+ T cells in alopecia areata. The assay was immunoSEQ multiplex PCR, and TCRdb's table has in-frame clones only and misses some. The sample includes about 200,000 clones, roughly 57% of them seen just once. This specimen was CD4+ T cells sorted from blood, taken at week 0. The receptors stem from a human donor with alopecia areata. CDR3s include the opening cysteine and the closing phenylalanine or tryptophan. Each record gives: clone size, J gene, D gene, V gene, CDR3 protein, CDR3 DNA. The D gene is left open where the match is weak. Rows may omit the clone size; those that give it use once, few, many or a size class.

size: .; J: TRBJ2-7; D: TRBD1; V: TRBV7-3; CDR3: CASSAGQGAYEQYF; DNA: TGTGCCAGCAGCGCGGGACAGGGCGCCTACGAGCAGTACTTC
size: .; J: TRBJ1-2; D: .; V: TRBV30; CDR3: CAWSVRIGWASANYGYTF; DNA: TGTGCCTGGAGTGTAAGGATCGGATGGGCATCGGCTAACTATGGCTACACCTTC
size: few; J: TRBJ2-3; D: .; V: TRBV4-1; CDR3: CASSLSRTDTQYF; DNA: TGCGCCAGCAGCCTCTCTCGGACAGATACGCAGTATTTT
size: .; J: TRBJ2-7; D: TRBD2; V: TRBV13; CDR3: CASSSGLGESYEQYF; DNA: TGTGCCAGCAGCTCGGGACTAGGGGAGTCCTACGAGCAGTACTTC
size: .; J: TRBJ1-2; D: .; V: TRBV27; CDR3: CASSHLGGVGVNYGYTF; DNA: TGTGCCAGCAGCCATCTAGGAGGGGTGGGGGTTAACTATGGCTACACCTTC
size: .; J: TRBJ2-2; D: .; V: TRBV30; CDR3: CAWRAGGTGELFF; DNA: TGTGCCTGGAGGGCAGGGGGGACCGGGGAGCTGTTTTTT
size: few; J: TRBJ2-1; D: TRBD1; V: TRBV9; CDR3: CASSPRDRSYNEQFF; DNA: TGTGCCAGCAGCCCGCGGGACAGGTCGTACAATGAGCAGTTCTTC
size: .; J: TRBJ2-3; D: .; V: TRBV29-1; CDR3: CSVDFGRRGTDTQYF; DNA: TGCAGCGTTGACTTCGGGCGGCGGGGCACAGATACGCAGTATTTT
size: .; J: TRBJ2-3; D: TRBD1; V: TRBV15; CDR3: CATSRRQGWGTDTQYF; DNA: TGTGCCACCAGCCGTCGACAGGGATGGGGCACAGATACGCAGTATTTT
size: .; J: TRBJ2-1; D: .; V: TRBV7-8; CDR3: CASRQGVGAGVQNEQFF; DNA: TGTGCCAGCAGACAGGGGGTAGGAGCGGGAGTGCAGAATGAGCAGTTCTTC
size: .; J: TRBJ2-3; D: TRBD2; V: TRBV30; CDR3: CAWSTSGGADTQYF; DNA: TGTGCCTGGAGCACTAGCGGGGGGGCCGATACGCAGTATTTT
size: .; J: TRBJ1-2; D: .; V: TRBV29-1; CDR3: CSVSPRVSGNYGYTF; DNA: TGCAGCGTTTCCCCCAGGGTGAGCGGCAACTATGGCTACACCTTC
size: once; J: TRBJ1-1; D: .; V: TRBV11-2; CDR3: CASSPHQDRNTEAFF; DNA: TGTGCCAGCAGCCCACACCAGGACAGGAACACTGAAGCTTTCTTT
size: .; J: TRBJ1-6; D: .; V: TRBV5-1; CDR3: CASSSAGSSYNSPLHF; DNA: TGCGCCAGCAGCTCTGCCGGAAGCTCCTATAATTCACCCCTCCACTTT
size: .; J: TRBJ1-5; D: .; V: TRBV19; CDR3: CASSINGFLSNQPQHF; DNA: TGTGCCAGTAGTATAAATGGATTTTTGAGCAATCAGCCCCAGCATTTT
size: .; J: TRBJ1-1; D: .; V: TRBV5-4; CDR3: CASSFIPGRQQNTEAFF; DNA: TGTGCCAGCAGCTTCATCCCAGGACGGCAGCAGAACACTGAAGCTTTCTTT
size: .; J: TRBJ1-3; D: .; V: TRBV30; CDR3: CAMGRTNSGNTIYF; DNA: TGTGCGATGGGGCGGACAAACTCTGGAAACACCATATATTTT
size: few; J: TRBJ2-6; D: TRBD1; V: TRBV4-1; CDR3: CASSRALLTGVLSGANVLTF; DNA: TGCGCCAGCAGCCGAGCACTCTTGACAGGGGTGCTCTCTGGGGCCAACGTCCTGACTTTC